The entry that follows covers one T cell receptor (beta chain) sequence. These data come from a study of spatial heterogeneity in lung cancer. Germline values: CDR1 LGHNA, CDR2 YNFKEQ. This CDR3 spans 14 amino acids. J lost 10 bases, V lost 4 bases, and 10 bases had no gene match. Time point denoted: sample taken at primary tumor resection. No cells were sorted before sequencing. The whole RNA sequenced was extracted from tumor, nontumor lung or frozen PBMC. Samples were donated by 72 untreated early-stage non-small cell lung cancer patients. TCRdb used MiXCR to reprocess the 5' RACE reads, holding one entry per CDR3 protein. The sample includes several thousand distinct CDR3 sequences, 15% to 20% of them seen just once.

Sequences were derived from PBMCs, sampled at surgery. V gene TRBV4-2 combines with J gene TRBJ2-1; 7 nucleotides match TRBD1. This TCR was recovered from a female donor with early-stage non-small cell lung cancer. CDR3 coding DNA: TGTGCCAGCAGCCTTAAGGGGGCGGAGCAGGAGCAGTTCTTC. Translated, it gives CASSLKGAEQEQFF.